This T cell receptor beta chain was identified in a study of long-term antiretroviral therapy in people with HIV. Assay version v3.0 of immunoSEQ was used, and it was run at survey level. This table comes from immunoSEQ multiplex PCR, and its TCRdb copy is limited to in-frame clones, with some not included. The sample includes under 9,000 clones, over 75% of them seen just once. The germline V gene encodes CDR1 SNHLY and CDR2 FYNNEI. The CDR3 spans 14 residues. After removal of 7 bases from V and 4 bases from J, the junction contained 7 bases not matched to a gene. The sequence came from a middle-aged man with HIV. The chain couples TRBV2 to TRBJ2-1; TRBD1 agrees at 7 bases. Material: unsorted PBMCs, obtained 2.5 to 2.7 years before starting antiretroviral therapy. CDR3 loop: CASTRQGAYNEQFF. Written as DNA, the CDR3 is TGTGCCAGCACCAGACAGGGAGCGTACAATGAGCAGTTCTTC.